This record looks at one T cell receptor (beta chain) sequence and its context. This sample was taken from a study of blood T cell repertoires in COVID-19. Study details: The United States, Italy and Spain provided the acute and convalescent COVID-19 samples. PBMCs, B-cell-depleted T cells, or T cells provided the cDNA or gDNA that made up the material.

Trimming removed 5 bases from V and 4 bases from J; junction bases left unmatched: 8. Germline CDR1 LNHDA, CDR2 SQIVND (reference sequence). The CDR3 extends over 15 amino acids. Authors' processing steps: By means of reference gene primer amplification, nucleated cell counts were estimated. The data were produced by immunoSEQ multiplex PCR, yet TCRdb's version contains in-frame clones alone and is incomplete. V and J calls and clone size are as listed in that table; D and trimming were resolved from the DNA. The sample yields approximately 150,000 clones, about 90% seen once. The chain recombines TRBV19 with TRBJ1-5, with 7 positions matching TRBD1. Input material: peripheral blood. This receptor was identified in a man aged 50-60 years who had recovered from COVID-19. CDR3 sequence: CASSAQGVGNQPQHF. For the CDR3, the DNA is TGTGCCAGTAGTGCCCAGGGGGTGGGTAATCAGCCCCAGCATTTT.